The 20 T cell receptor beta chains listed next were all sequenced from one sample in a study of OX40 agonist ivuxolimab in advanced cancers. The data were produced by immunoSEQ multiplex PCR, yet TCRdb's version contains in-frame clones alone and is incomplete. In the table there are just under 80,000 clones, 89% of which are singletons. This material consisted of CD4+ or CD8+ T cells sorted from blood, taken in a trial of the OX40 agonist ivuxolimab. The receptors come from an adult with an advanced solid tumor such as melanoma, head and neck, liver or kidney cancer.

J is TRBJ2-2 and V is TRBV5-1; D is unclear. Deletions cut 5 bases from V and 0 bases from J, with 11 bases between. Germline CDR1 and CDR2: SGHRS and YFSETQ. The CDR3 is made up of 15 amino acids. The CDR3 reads CASRRHQANTGELFF. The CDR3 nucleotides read TGCGCCAGCAGGCGGCACCAGGCGAACACCGGGGAGCTGTTTTTT.

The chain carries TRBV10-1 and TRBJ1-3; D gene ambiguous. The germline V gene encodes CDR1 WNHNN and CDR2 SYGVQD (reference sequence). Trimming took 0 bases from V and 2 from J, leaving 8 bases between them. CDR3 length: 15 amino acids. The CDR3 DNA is TGCGCCAGCAGTGAGTCTAACACCGCTGGAAACACCATATATTTT. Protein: CASSESNTAGNTIYF.

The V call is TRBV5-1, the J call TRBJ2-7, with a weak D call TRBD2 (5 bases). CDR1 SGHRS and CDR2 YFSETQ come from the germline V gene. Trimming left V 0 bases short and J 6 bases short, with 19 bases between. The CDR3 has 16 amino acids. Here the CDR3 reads CASSLGGSVMHGEQYF. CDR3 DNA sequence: TGCGCCAGCAGCTTGGGAGGGAGTGTAATGCACGGCGAGCAGTACTTC.

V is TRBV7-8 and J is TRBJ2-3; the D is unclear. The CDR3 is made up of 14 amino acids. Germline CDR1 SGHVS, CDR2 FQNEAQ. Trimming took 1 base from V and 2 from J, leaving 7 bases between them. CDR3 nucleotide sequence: TGTGCCAGCAGCTTAGACACCCCCACAGATACGCAGTATTTT. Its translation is CASSLDTPTDTQYF.

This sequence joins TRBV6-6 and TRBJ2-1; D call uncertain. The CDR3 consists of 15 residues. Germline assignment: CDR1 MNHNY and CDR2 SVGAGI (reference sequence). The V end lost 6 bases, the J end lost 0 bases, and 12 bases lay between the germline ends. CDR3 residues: CASSPNRGSYNEQFF. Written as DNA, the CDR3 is TGTGCCAGCAGCCCTAACAGAGGCTCCTACAATGAGCAGTTCTTC.

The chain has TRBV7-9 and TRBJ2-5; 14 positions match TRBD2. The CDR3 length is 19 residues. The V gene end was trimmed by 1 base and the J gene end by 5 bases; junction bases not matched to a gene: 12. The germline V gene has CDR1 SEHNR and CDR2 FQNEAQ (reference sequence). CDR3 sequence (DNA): TGTGCCAGCAGCTTAGTTACGGGACTAGCGGGAGTTACTGGGGAGACCCAGTACTTC. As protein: CASSLVTGLAGVTGETQYF.

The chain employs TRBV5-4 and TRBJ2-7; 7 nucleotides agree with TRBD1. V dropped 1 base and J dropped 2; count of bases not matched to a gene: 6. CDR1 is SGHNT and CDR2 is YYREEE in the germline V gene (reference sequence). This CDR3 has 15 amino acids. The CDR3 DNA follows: TGTGCCAGCAGCTTGAACAGGGGATGGGCCTACGAGCAGTACTTC. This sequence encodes CASSLNRGWAYEQYF.

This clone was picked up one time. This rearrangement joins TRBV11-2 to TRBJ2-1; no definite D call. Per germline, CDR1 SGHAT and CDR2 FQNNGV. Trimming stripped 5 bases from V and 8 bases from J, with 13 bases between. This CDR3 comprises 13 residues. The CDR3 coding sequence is TGTGCCAGCAGCCAACTGGGGTATGATGAGCAGTTCTTC. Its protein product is CASSQLGYDEQFF.

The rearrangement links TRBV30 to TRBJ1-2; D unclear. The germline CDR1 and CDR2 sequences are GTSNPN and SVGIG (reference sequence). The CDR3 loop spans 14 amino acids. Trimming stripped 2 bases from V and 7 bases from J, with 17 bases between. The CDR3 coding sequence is TGTGCCTGGAGTCCTAGACGGCGCGTTTCTGGCTACACCTTC. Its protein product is CAWSPRRRVSGYTF.

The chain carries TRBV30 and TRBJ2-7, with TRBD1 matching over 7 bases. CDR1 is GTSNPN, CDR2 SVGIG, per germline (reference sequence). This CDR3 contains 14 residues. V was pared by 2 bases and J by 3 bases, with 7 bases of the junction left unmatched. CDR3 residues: CAWSLLDRDYEQYF. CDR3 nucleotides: TGTGCCTGGAGTCTCCTAGACAGGGACTACGAGCAGTACTTC.

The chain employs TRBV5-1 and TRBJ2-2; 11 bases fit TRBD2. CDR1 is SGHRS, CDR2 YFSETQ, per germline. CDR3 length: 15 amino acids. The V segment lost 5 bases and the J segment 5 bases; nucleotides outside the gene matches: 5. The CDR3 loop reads CASRSLAGATGELFF. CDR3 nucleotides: TGCGCCAGCAGGTCACTAGCGGGGGCAACCGGGGAGCTGTTTTTT.

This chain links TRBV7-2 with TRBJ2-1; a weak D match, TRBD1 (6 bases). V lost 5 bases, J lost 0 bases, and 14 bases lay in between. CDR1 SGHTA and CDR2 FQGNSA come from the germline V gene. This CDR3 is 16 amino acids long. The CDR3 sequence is CASSRIGGVSYNEQFF. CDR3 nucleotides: TGTGCCAGCAGCCGAATAGGGGGAGTCTCCTACAATGAGCAGTTCTTC.

CDR3 nucleotides: TGTGCCAGCAGCTCCTTACCCGGGGAGCTGTTTTTT. Translated, it gives CASSSLPGELFF. The rearrangement joins TRBV7-9 to TRBJ2-2, with no clear D. V was clipped by 4 bases and J by 6 bases, with 6 bases between them. This CDR3 spans 12 amino acids. Germline assignment: CDR1 SEHNR and CDR2 FQNEAQ (reference sequence).

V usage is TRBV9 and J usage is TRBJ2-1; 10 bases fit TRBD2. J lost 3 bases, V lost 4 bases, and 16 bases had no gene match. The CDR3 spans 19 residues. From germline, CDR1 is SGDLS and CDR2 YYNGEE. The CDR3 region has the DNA TGTGCCAGCAGCCCCCGCCGGGGGGCACTAGCGGGAATCTACAATGAGCAGTTCTTC. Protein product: CASSPRRGALAGIYNEQFF.

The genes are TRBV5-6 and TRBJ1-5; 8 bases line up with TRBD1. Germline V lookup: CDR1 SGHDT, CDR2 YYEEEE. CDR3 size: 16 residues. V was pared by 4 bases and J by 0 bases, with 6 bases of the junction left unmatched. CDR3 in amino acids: CASSTRTGNSNQPQHF. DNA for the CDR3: TGTGCCAGCAGCACGAGGACAGGGAATAGCAATCAGCCCCAGCATTTT.

CDR3 loop: CASSSGLAKTYNEQFF. The DNA for the CDR3 is TGCGCCAGCAGCTCCGGCCTAGCGAAAACTTACAATGAGCAGTTCTTC. The chain joins TRBV5-1 to TRBJ2-1, with D perhaps matching TRBD2 (6 bases). The CDR3 runs to 16 residues. The V gene's germline CDR1 is SGHRS and CDR2 YFSETQ. V was shortened by 3 bases and J by 4 bases, with 17 bases between the two germline ends. Full variable domain (rest looked up from reference TRBV5-1 and TRBJ2-1): KAGVTQTPRYLIKTRGQQVTLSCSPISGHRSVSWYQQTPGQGLQFLFEYFSETQRNKGNFPGRFSGRQFSNSRSEMNVSTLELGDSALYLCASSSGLAKTYNEQFFGPGTRLTVL.

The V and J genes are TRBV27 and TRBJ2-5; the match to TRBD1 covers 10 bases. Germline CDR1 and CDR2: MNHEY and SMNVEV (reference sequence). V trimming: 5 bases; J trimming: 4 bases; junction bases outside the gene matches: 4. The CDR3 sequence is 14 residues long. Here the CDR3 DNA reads TGTGCCAGCAGTCCCGACAGGGGGCTAGAGACCCAGTACTTC. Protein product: CASSPDRGLETQYF.

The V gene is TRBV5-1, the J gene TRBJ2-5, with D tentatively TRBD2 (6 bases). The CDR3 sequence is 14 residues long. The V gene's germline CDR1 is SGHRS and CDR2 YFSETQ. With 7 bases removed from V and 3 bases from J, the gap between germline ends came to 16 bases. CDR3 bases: TGCGCCAGCGGGGAGGCAGGGTATGAAGAGACCCAGTACTTC. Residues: CASGEAGYEETQYF.

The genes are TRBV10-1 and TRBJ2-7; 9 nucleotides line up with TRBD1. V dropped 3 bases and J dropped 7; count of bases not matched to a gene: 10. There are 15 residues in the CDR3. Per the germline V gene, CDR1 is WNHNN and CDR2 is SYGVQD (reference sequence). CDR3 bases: TGCGCCAGCAGTGACCAGGGACAGGGATCGGAGGAGCAGTACTTC. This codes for CASSDQGQGSEEQYF.

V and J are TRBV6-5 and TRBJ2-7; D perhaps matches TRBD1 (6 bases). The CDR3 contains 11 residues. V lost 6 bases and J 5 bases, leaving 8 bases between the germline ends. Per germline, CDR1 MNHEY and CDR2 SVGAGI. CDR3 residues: CASRDSHEQYF. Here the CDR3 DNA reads TGTGCCAGCAGGGACAGCCACGAGCAGTACTTC.